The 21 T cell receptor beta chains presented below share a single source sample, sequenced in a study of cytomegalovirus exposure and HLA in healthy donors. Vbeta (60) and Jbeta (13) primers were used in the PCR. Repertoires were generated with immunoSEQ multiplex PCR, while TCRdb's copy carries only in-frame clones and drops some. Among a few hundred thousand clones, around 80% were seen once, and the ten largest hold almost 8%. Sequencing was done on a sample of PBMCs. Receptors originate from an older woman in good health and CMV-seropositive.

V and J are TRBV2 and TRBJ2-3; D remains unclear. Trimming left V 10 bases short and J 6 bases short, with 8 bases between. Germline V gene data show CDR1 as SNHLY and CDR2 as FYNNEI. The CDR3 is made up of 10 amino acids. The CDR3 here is CATYSDTQYF. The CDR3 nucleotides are TGTGCCACCTACAGTGATACGCAGTATTTT.

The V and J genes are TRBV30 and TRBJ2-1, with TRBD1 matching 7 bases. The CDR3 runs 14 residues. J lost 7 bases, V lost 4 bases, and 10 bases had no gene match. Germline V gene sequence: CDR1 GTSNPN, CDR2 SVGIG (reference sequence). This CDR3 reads CAWNQGGGWNEQFF. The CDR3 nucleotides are TGTGCCTGGAATCAAGGGGGCGGTTGGAATGAGCAGTTCTTC.

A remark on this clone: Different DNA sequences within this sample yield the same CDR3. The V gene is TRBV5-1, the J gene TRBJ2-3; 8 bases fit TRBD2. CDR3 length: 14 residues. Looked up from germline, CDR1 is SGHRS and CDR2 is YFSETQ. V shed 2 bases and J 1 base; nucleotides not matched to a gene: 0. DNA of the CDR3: TGCGCCAGCAGCTTAGCGGGGGGCACAGATACGCAGTATTTT. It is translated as CASSLAGGTDTQYF.

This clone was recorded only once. The CDR3 region is CSVGQDTNHEQYF. DNA for the CDR3: TGCAGCGTTGGACAGGACACTAATCACGAGCAGTACTTC. The V and J genes are TRBV29-1 and TRBJ2-7, with D possibly being TRBD1 (6 bases). The V gene's germline CDR1 is SQVTM and CDR2 ANQGSEA. The CDR3 has 13 amino acids. V dropped 4 bases and J dropped 5 bases, with 15 bases sitting between them.

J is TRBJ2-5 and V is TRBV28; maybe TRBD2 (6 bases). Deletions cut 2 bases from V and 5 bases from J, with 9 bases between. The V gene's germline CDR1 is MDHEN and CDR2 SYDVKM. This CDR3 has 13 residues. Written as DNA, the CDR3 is TGTGCCAGCAGTTTAGGAGGGATCGAGACCCAGTACTTC. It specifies CASSLGGIETQYF.

The CDR3 coding sequence is TGTGCCAGCAGCGGTATGGGCGGGTTCACTGAAGCTTTCTTT. It translates to CASSGMGGFTEAFF. V gene TRBV9 combines with J gene TRBJ1-1; no clear D. Germline-derived CDR1 and CDR2 are SGDLS and YYNGEE. The CDR3 sequence is 14 residues long. V was pared by 3 bases and J by 4 bases, with 13 bases between.

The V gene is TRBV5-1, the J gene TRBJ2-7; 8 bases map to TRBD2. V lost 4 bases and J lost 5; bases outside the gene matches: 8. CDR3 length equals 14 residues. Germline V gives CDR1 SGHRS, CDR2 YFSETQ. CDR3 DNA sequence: TGCGCCAGCAGCCGAACTAGCGGCACCCACGAGCAGTACTTC. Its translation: CASSRTSGTHEQYF.

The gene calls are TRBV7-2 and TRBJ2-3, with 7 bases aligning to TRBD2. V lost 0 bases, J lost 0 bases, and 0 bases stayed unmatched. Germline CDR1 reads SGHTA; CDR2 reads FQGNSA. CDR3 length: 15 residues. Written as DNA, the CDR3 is TGTGCCAGCAGCTTAGCAGCGGGAAGCACAGATACGCAGTATTTT. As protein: CASSLAAGSTDTQYF.

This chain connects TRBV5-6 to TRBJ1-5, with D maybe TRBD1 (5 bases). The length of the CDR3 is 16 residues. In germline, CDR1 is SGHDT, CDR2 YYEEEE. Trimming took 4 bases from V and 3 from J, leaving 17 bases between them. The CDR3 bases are TGTGCCAGCAGCGCCACCCGACAGACCTACAATCAGCCCCAGCATTTT. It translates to CASSATRQTYNQPQHF.

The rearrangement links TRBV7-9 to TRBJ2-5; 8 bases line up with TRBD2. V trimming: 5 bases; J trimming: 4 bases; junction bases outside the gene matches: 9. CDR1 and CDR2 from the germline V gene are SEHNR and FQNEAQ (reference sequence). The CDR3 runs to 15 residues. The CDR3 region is CASSLGSGARETQYF. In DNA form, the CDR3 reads TGTGCCAGCAGCCTCGGTAGCGGGGCCCGAGAGACCCAGTACTTC.

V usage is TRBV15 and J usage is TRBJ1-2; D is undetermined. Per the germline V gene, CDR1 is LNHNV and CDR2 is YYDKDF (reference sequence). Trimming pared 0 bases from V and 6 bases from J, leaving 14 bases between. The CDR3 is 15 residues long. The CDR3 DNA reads TGTGCCACCAGCAGAGATCCGGGCGCGAGGGATGGCTACACCTTC. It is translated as CATSRDPGARDGYTF.

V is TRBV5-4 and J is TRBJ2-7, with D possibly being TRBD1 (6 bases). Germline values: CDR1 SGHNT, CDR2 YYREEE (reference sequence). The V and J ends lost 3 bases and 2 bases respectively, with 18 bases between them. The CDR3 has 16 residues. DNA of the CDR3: TGTGCCAGCAGCTCCAGCTCGGACAGCCTGACCTACGAGCAGTACTTC. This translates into CASSSSSDSLTYEQYF.

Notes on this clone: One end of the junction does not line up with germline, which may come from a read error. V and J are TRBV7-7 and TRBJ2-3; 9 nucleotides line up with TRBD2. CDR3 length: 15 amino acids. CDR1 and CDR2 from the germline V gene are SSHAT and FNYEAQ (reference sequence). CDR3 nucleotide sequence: TGTGCTAGCAGCTTGGGACTAGCAGGGACAGATACGCAGTATTTT. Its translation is CASSLGLAGTDTQYF. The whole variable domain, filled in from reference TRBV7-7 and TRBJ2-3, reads GAGVSQSPRYKVTKRGQDVTLRCDPISSHATLYWYQQALGQGPEFLTYFNYEAQPDKSGLPSDRFSAERPEGSISTLTIQRTEQRDSAMYRCASSLGLAGTDTQYFGPGTRLTVL.

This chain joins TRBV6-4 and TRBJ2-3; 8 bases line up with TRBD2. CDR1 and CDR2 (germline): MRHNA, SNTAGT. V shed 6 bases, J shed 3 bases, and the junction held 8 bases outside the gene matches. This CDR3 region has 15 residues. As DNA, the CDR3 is TGTGCCAGCAGCCCCCAGGGCGGGAGGACAGATACGCAGTATTTT. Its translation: CASSPQGGRTDTQYF.

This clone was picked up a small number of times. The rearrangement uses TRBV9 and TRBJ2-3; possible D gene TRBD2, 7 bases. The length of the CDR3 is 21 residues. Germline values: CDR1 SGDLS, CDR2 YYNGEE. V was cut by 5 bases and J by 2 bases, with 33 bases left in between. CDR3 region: CASSARGSAGAREGSTDTQYF. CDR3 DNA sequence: TGTGCCAGCAGTGCGAGGGGGAGTGCGGGAGCAAGAGAGGGGTCCACAGATACGCAGTATTTT.

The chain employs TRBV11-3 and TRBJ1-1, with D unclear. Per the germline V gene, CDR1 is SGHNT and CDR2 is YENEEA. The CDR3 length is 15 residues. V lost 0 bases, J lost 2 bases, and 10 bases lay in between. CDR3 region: CASSLDGRVNTEAFF. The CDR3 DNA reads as TGTGCCAGCAGCTTAGATGGGAGGGTAAACACTGAAGCTTTCTTT.

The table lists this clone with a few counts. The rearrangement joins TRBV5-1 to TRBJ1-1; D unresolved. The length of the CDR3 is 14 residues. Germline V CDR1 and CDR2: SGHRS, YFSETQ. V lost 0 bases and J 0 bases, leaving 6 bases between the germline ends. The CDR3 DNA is TGCGCCAGCAGCTTGGGGCACATGAACACTGAAGCTTTCTTT. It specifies CASSLGHMNTEAFF.

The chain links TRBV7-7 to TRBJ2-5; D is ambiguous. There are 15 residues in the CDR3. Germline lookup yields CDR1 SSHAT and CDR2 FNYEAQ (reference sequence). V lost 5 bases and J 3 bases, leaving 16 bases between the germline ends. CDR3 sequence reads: CASSPNPTSKETQYF. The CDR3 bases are TGTGCCAGCAGCCCCAACCCTACCTCGAAAGAGACCCAGTACTTC.

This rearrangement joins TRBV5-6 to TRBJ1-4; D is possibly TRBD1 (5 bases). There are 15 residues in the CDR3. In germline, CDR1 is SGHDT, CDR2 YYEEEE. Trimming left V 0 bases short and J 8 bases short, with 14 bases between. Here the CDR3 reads CASSLGGRFEEKLFF. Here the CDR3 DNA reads TGTGCCAGCAGCTTGGGGGGCAGGTTTGAAGAAAAACTGTTTTTT.

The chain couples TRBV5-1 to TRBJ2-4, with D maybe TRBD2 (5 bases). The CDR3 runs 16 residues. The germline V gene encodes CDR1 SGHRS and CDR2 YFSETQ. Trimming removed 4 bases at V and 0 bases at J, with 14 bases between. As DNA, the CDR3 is TGCGCCAGCAGCCCAAAGGGAGCTGAAGCCAAAAACATTCAGTACTTC. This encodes CASSPKGAEAKNIQYF.

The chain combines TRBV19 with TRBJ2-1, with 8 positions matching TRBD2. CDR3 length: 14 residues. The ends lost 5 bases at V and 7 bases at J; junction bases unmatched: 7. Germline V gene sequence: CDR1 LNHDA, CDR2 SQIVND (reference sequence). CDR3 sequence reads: CASSDREGLNEQFF. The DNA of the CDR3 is TGTGCCAGTAGTGACCGGGAGGGCCTGAATGAGCAGTTCTTC.